The 31 T cell receptor beta chains below come from one sample, sequenced in a study of T cells in Graves' hyperthyroidism and ophthalmopathy. From RNA transcripts, TCR beta CDR3 regions were amplified. With the HTBI primer set, the TCR CDR3 went through a first round of RT-PCR. A single record per CDR3 protein comes from TCRdb applying MiXCR to the multiplex PCR reads. Here the sample spans hundreds of thousands of distinct CDR3 sequences, roughly 15% being singletons. The sample consisted of blood. Every receptor here comes from a man between 18 and 35 years old with Graves' ophthalmopathy.

There are many counts of this clonotype. The J gene is TRBJ2-5, the V gene TRBV12-5; no clear D. This CDR3 has 13 amino acids. Trimming took 6 bases from V and 0 from J, leaving 8 bases between them. The V gene's germline CDR1 is LGHNT and CDR2 FRNRAP. CDR3 sequence reads: CASGRIDQETQYF. The CDR3 nucleotides are TGTGCTAGTGGCCGCATTGACCAAGAGACCCAGTACTTC.

This clonotype was detected many times. The chain recombines TRBV2 with TRBJ2-7, with TRBD1 matching 8 bases. This CDR3 has 14 amino acids. CDR1 and CDR2 (germline): SNHLY, FYNNEI. Germline trimming cut 3 bases from V and 1 base from J; bases unmatched to any gene: 2. The CDR3 reads CASSDRDRSYEQYF. For the CDR3, the DNA is TGTGCCAGCAGTGACCGGGACAGGTCCTACGAGCAGTACTTC. The entire variable domain, with the rest obtained from reference TRBV2 and TRBJ2-7, is as follows: EPEVTQTPSHQVTQMGQEVILRCVPISNHLYFYWYRQILGQKVEFLVSFYNNEISEKSEIFDDQFSVERPDGSNFTLKIRSTKLEDSAMYFCASSDRDRSYEQYFGPGTRLTVT.

The V and J genes are TRBV5-6 and TRBJ2-3; TRBD2 agrees at 11 bases. Germline CDR1 reads SGHDT; CDR2 reads YYEEEE. The length of the CDR3 is 18 residues. J gave up 1 base and V 0 bases, and 7 bases lay outside the gene matches. CDR3 coding DNA: TGTGCCAGCAGCTTGGGAATTAGCGGGAGGGGCGGCACAGATACGCAGTATTTT. Encoded protein: CASSLGISGRGGTDTQYF.

This clonotype was observed at least ten times. The CDR3 sequence is CASSSPGGPFNIQYF. CDR3 in DNA: TGTGCCAGCAGCTCCCCGGGAGGGCCTTTTAACATTCAGTACTTC. This chain connects TRBV11-2 to TRBJ2-4; 8 nucleotides match TRBD2. CDR1 and CDR2 (germline): SGHAT, FQNNGV. The V segment lost 4 bases and the J segment 7 bases; nucleotides outside the gene matches: 9. CDR3 length: 15 amino acids.

This clonotype was counted many times. The chain uses TRBV2 and TRBJ2-1, with D perhaps given as TRBD1 or TRBD2 (5 bases each). V lost 1 base and J lost 3, with 13 bases in between. The CDR3 has 16 residues. Germline CDR1 reads SNHLY; CDR2 reads FYNNEI. The CDR3 sequence is CASSEEGRRNYNEQFF. DNA for the CDR3: TGTGCCAGCAGTGAAGAGGGACGTCGGAACTACAATGAGCAGTTCTTC.

Ten or more counts support this clonotype. V gene TRBV3-1 combines with J gene TRBJ1-2; D call uncertain. Trimming removed 4 bases from V and 7 bases from J, with 16 bases in between. There are 14 residues in the CDR3. Germline values: CDR1 LGHDT, CDR2 YNNKEL (reference sequence). The CDR3 region is CASSPPDLETGYTF. For the CDR3, the DNA is TGTGCCAGCAGCCCCCCGGACCTCGAGACTGGCTACACCTTC.

The rearrangement joins TRBV27 to TRBJ1-6; D ambiguous. Per germline, CDR1 MNHEY and CDR2 SMNVEV (reference sequence). V lost 5 bases and J 9 bases, leaving 11 bases between the germline ends. The CDR3 covers 13 residues. The CDR3 sequence: CASSLQRVSPLHF. The CDR3 nucleotides read TGTGCCAGCAGTCTACAGAGGGTTTCACCCCTCCACTTT.

The V call is TRBV2, the J call TRBJ1-3, with D perhaps matching TRBD1 (6 bases). The CDR3 covers 15 residues. Germline CDR1 and CDR2: SNHLY and FYNNEI. V lost 1 base, J lost 0 bases, and 7 bases lay in between. The CDR3 loop reads CASSEDRASGNTIYF. The CDR3, as DNA: TGTGCCAGCAGTGAAGACAGGGCCTCTGGAAACACCATATATTTT.

This clonotype was seen ten or more times. The chain carries TRBV18 and TRBJ2-1; possibly TRBD2 for D (6 bases). This CDR3 has 15 residues. V gave up 4 bases and J gave up 9 bases, with 19 bases separating them. Looked up from germline, CDR1 is KGHSH and CDR2 is LQKENI. The CDR3 coding sequence is TGTGCCAGCTCACGTGGAACCCTAGCGAGAGGTGAGCAGTTCTTC. Its protein product is CASSRGTLARGEQFF. Drawing the rest from reference TRBV18 and TRBJ2-1, the complete variable domain is NAGVMQNPRHLVRRRGQEARLRCSPMKGHSHVYWYRQLPEEGLKFMVYLQKENIIDESGMPKERFSAEFPKEGPSILRIQQVVRGDSAAYFCASSRGTLARGEQFFGPGTRLTVL.

This clonotype was counted at least ten times. The chain carries TRBV27 and TRBJ1-1; 7 nucleotides match TRBD1. CDR1 and CDR2 from the germline V gene are MNHEY and SMNVEV (reference sequence). This CDR3 is 15 amino acids long. V dropped 5 bases and J dropped 0; count of bases not matched to a gene: 6. CDR3 region: CASSGGQTLNTEAFF. Here the CDR3 DNA reads TGTGCCAGCAGTGGGGGACAGACTTTGAACACTGAAGCTTTCTTT.

This clonotype was found many times. The chain carries TRBV4-2 and TRBJ2-5, with TRBD2 matching 10 bases. This CDR3 has 16 residues. With 0 bases clipped from V and 1 base from J, the junction kept 2 bases outside the gene matches. CDR1 and CDR2 (germline): LGHNA, YNFKEQ. Here the CDR3 DNA reads TGTGCCAGCAGCCAAGAATGGACTAGCGGCCAAGAGACCCAGTACTTC. Its translation: CASSQEWTSGQETQYF.

The V gene is TRBV11-2, the J gene TRBJ2-1; D call uncertain. Trimming left V 3 bases short and J 10 bases short, with 13 bases between. CDR1 SGHAT and CDR2 FQNNGV come from the germline V gene. CDR3 length: 13 amino acids. CDR3: CASSFTDRREQFF. Written as DNA, the CDR3 is TGTGCCAGCAGCTTTACCGATCGGCGCGAGCAGTTCTTC. Full variable domain (remainder filled in from reference TRBV11-2 and TRBJ2-1): EAGVAQSPRYKIIEKRQSVAFWCNPISGHATLYWYQQILGQGPKLLIQFQNNGVVDDSQLPKDRFSAERLKGVDSTLKIQPAKLEDSAVYLCASSFTDRREQFFGPGTRLTVL.

V usage is TRBV20-1 and J usage is TRBJ2-6; the D gene is possibly TRBD2 (6 bases). The CDR3 runs to 15 residues. V gave up 3 bases and J gave up 2 bases, with 11 bases separating them. Per the germline V gene, CDR1 is DFQATT and CDR2 is SNEGSKA (reference sequence). CDR3 loop: CSASGSSAGANVLTF. CDR3 sequence (DNA): TGCAGTGCTAGCGGGAGCTCGGCTGGGGCCAACGTCCTGACTTTC.

Ten or more counts support this clonotype. The CDR3 loop reads CASSGSSGSLGETQYF. CDR3 nucleotide sequence: TGCGCCAGCAGCGGCTCTAGCGGGAGCTTAGGGGAGACCCAGTACTTC. The rearrangement uses TRBV4-1 and TRBJ2-5, with 10 bases matching TRBD2. With 5 bases clipped from V and 5 bases from J, the junction kept 11 bases outside the gene matches. The CDR3 is 16 amino acids. Germline CDR1 MGHRA, CDR2 YSYEKL.

The chain uses TRBV5-8 and TRBJ1-2; D remains unclear. The CDR3 is 11 amino acids. Trimming took off 2 bases at V and 7 bases at J, with 6 bases between the two ends. Germline V CDR1 and CDR2: SGHTS, YDEGEE. CDR3 sequence (DNA): TGTGCCAGCAGCTTCCGTCCTGGCTACACCTTC. It translates to CASSFRPGYTF.

The gene calls are TRBV19 and TRBJ1-1; possibly TRBD1 for D (5 bases). Germline loops: CDR1 LNHDA, CDR2 SQIVND (reference sequence). The CDR3 loop spans 14 amino acids. Trimming pared 7 bases from V and 4 bases from J, leaving 16 bases between. For the CDR3, the DNA is TGTGCCAGTACCCTACAGATGGGGGTCACTGAAGCTTTCTTT. Translation: CASTLQMGVTEAFF.

In this sample, this clonotype turned up many times. V gene TRBV11-2 combines with J gene TRBJ2-1; 8 nucleotides align to TRBD2. This CDR3 spans 11 amino acids. Trimming took 11 bases from V and 6 from J; bases not matched to a gene: 3. Germline V lookup: CDR1 SGHAT, CDR2 FQNNGV. The CDR3 sequence is CAAGGPNEQFF. In DNA, the CDR3 is TGTGCCGCGGGGGGCCCCAATGAGCAGTTCTTC.

This clonotype has at least ten counts. The rearrangement links TRBV5-1 to TRBJ2-7; 8 nucleotides line up with TRBD2. Looked up from germline, CDR1 is SGHRS and CDR2 is YFSETQ. With 4 bases clipped from V and 1 base from J, the junction kept 4 bases outside the gene matches. The CDR3 is 14 amino acids. CDR3: CASSPGGQSYEQYF. DNA for the CDR3: TGCGCCAGCAGCCCGGGGGGGCAGTCCTACGAGCAGTACTTC.

Many counts were recorded for this clonotype. The chain carries TRBV2 and TRBJ2-3; 7 bases match TRBD1. Trimming at V came to 11 bases and at J to 6 bases, leaving 8 bases not matched to a gene. The CDR3 has 12 residues. CDR1 is SNHLY and CDR2 is FYNNEI in the germline V gene. CDR3 region: CAGSEQGDTQYF. The CDR3, as DNA: TGTGCCGGATCTGAACAGGGGGATACGCAGTATTTT.

This clonotype was detected ten times or more. CDR3 residues: CASKQGLAGENEQFF. The CDR3 coding sequence is TGTGCCAGCAAGCAGGGACTAGCGGGAGAGAATGAGCAGTTCTTC. V is TRBV3-1 and J is TRBJ2-1; 14 nucleotides match TRBD2. J gave up 7 bases and V 7 bases, and 6 bases lay outside the gene matches. The CDR3 has 15 amino acids. In germline, CDR1 is LGHDT, CDR2 YNNKEL (reference sequence).

This clonotype was picked up many times. The chain has TRBV6-1 and TRBJ2-7; the match to TRBD2 covers 10 bases. Germline V gene lookup returns CDR1 MNHNS and CDR2 SASEGT. Losses at the gene ends were 5 bases for V and 0 bases for J; bases not matched to a gene: 7. The CDR3 extends over 16 amino acids. This CDR3 is CASSWSSGGYSYEQYF. Written as DNA, the CDR3 is TGTGCCAGCAGTTGGTCTAGCGGGGGTTACTCCTACGAGCAGTACTTC.

This clonotype was seen only a few times. The chain combines TRBV29-1 with TRBJ1-5; a weak D match, TRBD1 (6 bases). In germline, CDR1 is SQVTM, CDR2 ANQGSEA. V was shortened by 7 bases and J by 4 bases, with 11 bases between the two germline ends. This CDR3 contains 12 residues. The CDR3 coding sequence is TGCAGCGACGACAGGACAAATCAGCCCCAGCATTTT. It yields the protein CSDDRTNQPQHF.

This clonotype has ten or more counts. This chain connects TRBV20-1 to TRBJ2-7; 10 positions match TRBD1. From germline, CDR1 is DFQATT and CDR2 SNEGSKA (reference sequence). V trimming: 1 base; J trimming: 4 bases; junction bases outside the gene matches: 4. This CDR3 region has 14 residues. As DNA, the CDR3 is TGCAGTGCTAGAGGGGACAGGGGAAGATACGAGCAGTACTTC. Its translation: CSARGDRGRYEQYF.

The chain employs TRBV2 and TRBJ2-7, with TRBD1 matching over 11 bases. Germline trimming cut 5 bases from V and 3 bases from J; bases unmatched to any gene: 6. Germline loops: CDR1 SNHLY, CDR2 FYNNEI. The CDR3 covers 15 residues. DNA of the CDR3: TGTGCCAGCAGTCCGGGGGACAGGGGGATCTACGAGCAGTACTTC. This encodes CASSPGDRGIYEQYF.

This clonotype has at least ten counts. This chain links TRBV12-3 or TRBV12-4 with TRBJ1-5; no firm D call. CDR3 length equals 15 residues. Between the trimmed V and J ends, which lost 3 bases and 0 bases, there was a span of 9 bases. The CDR3 is CASSLGIYSNQPQHF. The CDR3 DNA sequence: TGTGCCAGCAGTTTGGGGATTTATAGCAATCAGCCCCAGCATTTT.

This clonotype came up many times. The chain is built from TRBV20-1 and TRBJ2-3; 8 bases fit TRBD2. Trimming took 6 bases from V and 0 from J; bases not matched to a gene: 11. The length of the CDR3 is 16 residues. Germline CDR1 reads DFQATT; CDR2 reads SNEGSKA (reference sequence). This CDR3 is CSATRELAESTDTQYF. DNA of the CDR3: TGCAGTGCCACGCGGGAACTAGCGGAGAGCACAGATACGCAGTATTTT.

This clonotype was picked up a small number of times. The rearrangement joins TRBV19 to TRBJ2-3; 8 bases are shared with TRBD2. The germline V gene encodes CDR1 LNHDA and CDR2 SQIVND (reference sequence). The CDR3 is 16 amino acids. The V segment lost 1 base and the J segment 3 bases; nucleotides outside the gene matches: 6. The CDR3 region has the DNA TGTGCCAGTAGTATAGCCGGGGGCGGGAGGACAGATACGCAGTATTTT. Translation gives CASSIAGGGRTDTQYF.

This clonotype was seen ten or more times. The chain joins TRBV5-6 to TRBJ2-7; perhaps TRBD2 as D (5 bases). This CDR3 has 15 residues. V gave up 2 bases and J gave up 5 bases, with 17 bases separating them. Germline assignment: CDR1 SGHDT and CDR2 YYEEEE. The CDR3 is CASSLPGPEDHEQYF. Here the CDR3 DNA reads TGTGCCAGCAGCTTACCAGGCCCGGAGGATCACGAGCAGTACTTC. The entire variable domain, with the rest obtained from reference TRBV5-6 and TRBJ2-7, is as follows: DAGVTQSPTHLIKTRGQQVTLRCSPKSGHDTVSWYQQALGQGPQFIFQYYEEEERQRGNFPDRFSGHQFPNYSSELNVNALLLGDSALYLCASSLPGPEDHEQYFGPGTRLTVT.

The sample holds many counts of this clonotype. The gene calls are TRBV20-1 and TRBJ2-3, with 11 nucleotides matching TRBD2. This CDR3 is built from 15 residues. The ends lost 4 bases at V and 0 bases at J; junction bases unmatched: 3. From germline, CDR1 is DFQATT and CDR2 SNEGSKA (reference sequence). Here the CDR3 DNA reads TGCAGTGCTAAAGGGACTAGCGGTAGCACAGATACGCAGTATTTT. Its translation: CSAKGTSGSTDTQYF.

This clonotype appeared many times. The V gene is TRBV6-1, the J gene TRBJ1-6; D unclear. This CDR3 has 17 amino acids. V was pared by 3 bases and J by 0 bases, with 12 bases between. Germline V gene sequence: CDR1 MNHNS, CDR2 SASEGT. The CDR3 region is CASSDYQASSYNSPLHF. CDR3 DNA: TGTGCCAGCAGTGATTATCAGGCCAGCTCCTATAATTCACCCCTCCACTTT.

With respect to this clonotype: One end of the junction varies from germline; a read error may be responsible. This chain links TRBV3-1 with TRBJ2-7; TRBD2 agrees at 8 bases. CDR1 and CDR2 (germline): LGHDT, YNNKEL (reference sequence). CDR3 size: 15 residues. In DNA form, the CDR3 reads TGTGCCAGCAGCCAAGGGCGGTCGGGACTAGGAGAGCGGTACTTC. Protein: CASSQGRSGLGERYF.